The present T cell receptor beta chain was sequenced within a study of monozygotic twins with inflammatory bowel disease. After re-calling the 5' RACE reads, TCRdb lists one entry per CDR3 protein, DNA absent. Recorded for this sample: a few hundred thousand distinct CDR3 sequences. Overall study findings and caveats: Among patients, repertoires may have gained variability from differing immunosuppressive treatments. Whereas healthy co-twins had higher TCRbeta diversity (inverse Simpson), IBD patients had lower diversity. For IBD patients, clonotypes shared with others were fewer than for healthy twins, especially with disease activity.

From germline, CDR1 is SGHRS and CDR2 YFSETQ. This CDR3 spans 15 amino acids. As for this clonotype: Antigen specificity is unknown.

Total RNA from whole blood was isolated with no T cell sorting. The chain has TRBV5-1 and TRBJ1-1. The sample comprised blood. The receptor was isolated from a human donor with ulcerative colitis or Crohn's disease, or a healthy co-twin of an affected twin (not recorded which). The CDR3 is CASSAQGRGRAEAFF.